The next 29 T cell receptor beta chains were all read from a single sample in a study of early T cells in non-severe SARS-CoV-2 infection. One entry per CDR3 protein, called by TCRdb with MiXCR from the 5' RACE reads. The data hold 50,000 to 65,000 distinct CDR3 sequences, with less than 9.5% observed a single time. Sequences were obtained from whole blood. The receptors were gathered from an adult who was a healthcare worker with PCR-confirmed SARS-CoV-2 infection or an uninfected control (not recorded which).

This clonotype was seen at least ten times. This sequence joins TRBV7-9 and TRBJ2-7, with 7 bases fitting TRBD2. V was clipped by 4 bases and J by 5 bases; unmatched bases: 8. The CDR3 sequence is 14 residues long. CDR1 and CDR2 from the germline V gene are SEHNR and FQNEAQ (reference sequence). CDR3 in amino acids: CASSYPGGRDEQYF. The CDR3 nucleotides are TGTGCCAGCAGCTATCCTGGGGGGAGGGACGAGCAGTACTTC.

This sequence joins TRBV11-2 and TRBJ2-1; TRBD1 is a possible D gene (6 bases). Germline CDR1 and CDR2: SGHAT and FQNNGV. V was clipped by 4 bases and J by 4 bases, with 17 bases between them. This CDR3 contains 16 residues. The CDR3 DNA follows: TGTGCCAGCAGCTACACATCCCTGGGGGCTTACAATGAGCAGTTCTTC. Its protein is CASSYTSLGAYNEQFF. Full variable domain (outside the CDR3, taken from reference TRBV11-2 and TRBJ2-1): EAGVAQSPRYKIIEKRQSVAFWCNPISGHATLYWYQQILGQGPKLLIQFQNNGVVDDSQLPKDRFSAERLKGVDSTLKIQPAKLEDSAVYLCASSYTSLGAYNEQFFGPGTRLTVL.

The chain employs TRBV5-1 and TRBJ1-1, with D unclear. The germline V gene encodes CDR1 SGHRS and CDR2 YFSETQ. This CDR3 is built from 14 residues. Trimming removed 5 bases from V and 0 bases from J, with 11 bases in between. The CDR3 sequence is CASRAGTMNTEAFF. CDR3 bases: TGCGCCAGCAGAGCAGGTACGATGAACACTGAAGCTTTCTTT.

The table lists this clonotype with many counts. V gene TRBV28 combines with J gene TRBJ1-1; tentatively, D is TRBD1 (6 bases). The V gene's germline CDR1 is MDHEN and CDR2 SYDVKM. Between the trimmed V and J ends, which lost 6 bases and 3 bases, there was a span of 17 bases. The CDR3 extends over 15 amino acids. This CDR3 reads CASRFVQGGDTEAFF. In DNA, the CDR3 is TGTGCCAGCAGATTTGTACAGGGCGGCGACACTGAAGCTTTCTTT.

This clonotype was counted between two and nine times. The gene calls are TRBV19 and TRBJ1-2; perhaps TRBD1 as D (5 bases). The CDR3 consists of 13 residues. V dropped 6 bases and J dropped 4 bases, with 12 bases sitting between them. Germline CDR1 LNHDA, CDR2 SQIVND (reference sequence). Written as DNA, the CDR3 is TGTGCCAGTAGCCTGCGGGGGGTCTATGGCTACACCTTC. As protein: CASSLRGVYGYTF.

This clonotype was seen repeatedly, ten times or more. The J gene is TRBJ2-7, the V gene TRBV20-1; 7 positions agree with TRBD1. This CDR3 comprises 15 residues. V lost 0 bases to trimming and J lost 2 bases; unmatched junction nucleotides: 7. Germline V CDR1 and CDR2: DFQATT, SNEGSKA (reference sequence). The CDR3 bases are TGCAGTGCTAGAGATCTGAGGGGGCAGGCCTACGAGCAGTACTTC. It is translated as CSARDLRGQAYEQYF.

This clonotype was detected many times. The chain recombines TRBV19 with TRBJ2-1; 9 bases map to TRBD1. V dropped 3 bases and J dropped 4; count of bases not matched to a gene: 7. This CDR3 comprises 16 residues. The germline CDR1 and CDR2 sequences are LNHDA and SQIVND (reference sequence). The chain's CDR3 is CASSIGDRGAYNEQFF. The CDR3 DNA sequence: TGTGCCAGTAGTATTGGTGACAGGGGGGCGTACAATGAGCAGTTCTTC. Full variable domain (missing parts from reference TRBV19 and TRBJ2-1): DGGITQSPKYLFRKEGQNVTLSCEQNLNHDAMYWYRQDPGQGLRLIYYSQIVNDFQKGDIAEGYSVSREKKESFPLTVTSAQKNPTAFYLCASSIGDRGAYNEQFFGPGTRLTVL.

This clonotype has at least ten counts. The J gene is TRBJ2-3, the V gene TRBV6-5; 8 nucleotides match TRBD1. Looked up from germline, CDR1 is MNHEY and CDR2 is SVGAGI. The CDR3 runs 15 residues. V gave up 3 bases and J gave up 5 bases; unmatched junction bases: 7. The CDR3 nucleotides are TGTGCCAGCAGTTATTCAGGGGGCTGGGGAGATACGCAGTATTTT. This codes for CASSYSGGWGDTQYF.

This clonotype was detected only a few times. The chain joins TRBV25-1 to TRBJ2-2; D unresolved. This CDR3 region has 13 residues. Germline CDR1 MGHDK, CDR2 SYGVNS. Trimming pared 4 bases from V and 4 bases from J, leaving 7 bases between. Here the CDR3 reads CASSASSTGELFF. The CDR3 coding sequence is TGTGCCAGCAGTGCGTCAAGCACCGGGGAGCTGTTTTTT.

The V and J genes are TRBV6-5 and TRBJ2-7; TRBD1 aligns across 7 bases. This CDR3 comprises 13 residues. Per the germline V gene, CDR1 is MNHEY and CDR2 is SVGAGI. The V gene end was trimmed by 4 bases and the J gene end by 2 bases; junction bases not matched to a gene: 2. CDR3 loop: CASSFGQAYEQYF. The CDR3 DNA sequence: TGTGCCAGCAGTTTTGGACAGGCCTACGAGCAGTACTTC.

This chain links TRBV5-6 with TRBJ2-7; 8 bases are a match to TRBD2. Germline loops: CDR1 SGHDT, CDR2 YYEEEE. The CDR3 runs 14 residues. The J segment lost 2 bases and the V segment lost 2 bases, leaving 3 bases of the junction unmatched. Written as DNA, the CDR3 is TGTGCCAGCAGCTTCGGGACTAGACCCTACGAGCAGTACTTC. Its translation is CASSFGTRPYEQYF.

This clonotype was detected ten times or more. The gene calls are TRBV5-8 and TRBJ2-3; no firm D call. Trimming took off 7 bases at V and 2 bases at J, with 14 bases between the two ends. Germline V gene data show CDR1 as SGHTS and CDR2 as YDEGEE. The CDR3 extends over 14 amino acids. The CDR3 coding sequence is TGTGCCAGCCCCGCGGATATTCCCACAGATACGCAGTATTTT. As protein: CASPADIPTDTQYF.

This clonotype was found a few times. The chain links TRBV12-5 to TRBJ1-2; the match to TRBD1 covers 7 bases. CDR3 length equals 14 residues. CDR1 and CDR2 (germline): LGHNT, FRNRAP. V was clipped by 6 bases and J by 4 bases; unmatched bases: 8. CDR3 sequence (DNA): TGTGCTAGTGGCCAAGGGACAGTTACCTATGGCTACACCTTC. This encodes CASGQGTVTYGYTF.

This clonotype was seen at least ten times. The gene calls are TRBV7-2 and TRBJ2-5; D gene ambiguous. The CDR3 is 14 residues long. Trimming removed 0 bases at V and 2 bases at J, with 7 bases between. The V gene's germline CDR1 is SGHTA and CDR2 FQGNSA. The CDR3 sequence: CASSLARSQETQYF. CDR3 DNA: TGTGCCAGCAGCTTAGCCCGGTCGCAAGAGACCCAGTACTTC.

Ten or more counts support this clonotype. CDR3 residues: CASSPRDKPNQPQHF. The CDR3, as DNA: TGTGCCAGCAGCCCCCGGGACAAACCCAATCAGCCCCAGCATTTT. J is TRBJ1-5 and V is TRBV3-1; the D gene is possibly TRBD1 (6 bases). V dropped 4 bases and J dropped 3 bases, with 13 bases sitting between them. This CDR3 is built from 15 residues. Germline CDR1 and CDR2: LGHDT and YNNKEL (reference sequence).

This clonotype was picked up many times. The chain links TRBV20-1 to TRBJ2-7; possible D gene TRBD2, 6 bases. This CDR3 contains 13 residues. The germline V gene encodes CDR1 DFQATT and CDR2 SNEGSKA (reference sequence). Trimming removed 4 bases at V and 1 base at J, with 11 bases between. This chain's CDR3 is CSATGGTSYEQYF. CDR3 nucleotides: TGCAGTGCTACTGGCGGGACGTCCTACGAGCAGTACTTC.

Many counts were recorded for this clonotype. V is TRBV20-1 and J is TRBJ2-1; the match to TRBD2 covers 14 bases. Per the germline V gene, CDR1 is DFQATT and CDR2 is SNEGSKA (reference sequence). V shed 3 bases, J shed 9 bases, and the junction held 7 bases outside the gene matches. The length of the CDR3 is 15 residues. The CDR3 DNA reads as TGCAGTGCTAGGGGACTAGCGGGGGATGTAGGTGAGCAGTTCTTC. Translating gives CSARGLAGDVGEQFF.

This rearrangement joins TRBV21-1 to TRBJ2-1. TRBV21-1 constitutes a pseudogene. The CDR3 extends over 16 amino acids. The CDR3 bases are TGTGCCAGCAGCAAAACTACGGGGAAATCCTACAATGAGCAGTTCTTC. Translation gives CASSKTTGKSYNEQFF.

V and J are TRBV20-1 and TRBJ2-7; 7 positions agree with TRBD1. The CDR3 loop spans 11 amino acids. Germline assignment: CDR1 DFQATT and CDR2 SNEGSKA (reference sequence). V lost 8 bases and J lost 6; bases outside the gene matches: 7. In DNA form, the CDR3 reads TGCAGTCCGCATAAGGGGGCCGAGCAGTACTTC. Its protein is CSPHKGAEQYF.

This clonotype was detected many times. V usage is TRBV29-1 and J usage is TRBJ1-2; D unclear. The CDR3 spans 8 residues. Germline V gene data show CDR1 as SQVTM and CDR2 as ANQGSEA. The V end lost 4 bases, the J end lost 8 bases, and 2 bases lay between the germline ends. The CDR3 DNA reads TGCAGCGTTGTAGGCTACACCTTC. It encodes CSVVGYTF.

This clonotype was observed many times. The gene calls are TRBV4-1 and TRBJ2-3; D not certain. Between the trimmed V and J ends, which lost 5 bases and 2 bases, there was a span of 17 bases. CDR1 is MGHRA, CDR2 YSYEKL, per germline. The CDR3 totals 16 residues. The CDR3 is CASSLPSDLITDTQYF. CDR3 in DNA: TGCGCCAGCAGCTTACCCTCAGATCTGATCACAGATACGCAGTATTTT.

This clonotype has more than one count but fewer than ten. The genes are TRBV20-1 and TRBJ2-1; no firm D call. The CDR3 runs to 13 residues. V was trimmed by 3 bases and J by 5 bases, leaving 11 bases between them. CDR1 is DFQATT and CDR2 is SNEGSKA in the germline V gene (reference sequence). The CDR3: CSASPSADNEQFF. CDR3 in DNA: TGCAGTGCTAGTCCCTCGGCCGACAATGAGCAGTTCTTC.

This clonotype was observed many times. This chain links TRBV12-3 or TRBV12-4 with TRBJ1-4, with 8 positions matching TRBD1. The CDR3 is 16 amino acids. The junction had 6 bases not matched to a gene; V was cut back by 5 bases and J by 1 base. The CDR3 DNA sequence: TGTGCCAGCAGTCCGGGACAGGTGGGAACTAATGAAAAACTGTTTTTT. It encodes CASSPGQVGTNEKLFF.

This chain joins TRBV20-1 and TRBJ2-3, with D perhaps matching TRBD1 (6 bases). The germline V gene has CDR1 DFQATT and CDR2 SNEGSKA (reference sequence). V gave up 6 bases and J gave up 1 base, with 14 bases separating them. The CDR3 has 14 amino acids. CDR3 protein: CSATRTDGTDTQYF. The CDR3 DNA follows: TGCAGTGCGACAAGGACAGACGGCACAGATACGCAGTATTTT.

This clonotype has ten or more counts. This chain joins TRBV7-2 and TRBJ2-1, with D perhaps given as TRBD1 or TRBD2 (5 bases each). Germline V gives CDR1 SGHTA, CDR2 FQGNSA. The CDR3 has 13 residues. The V gene lost 5 bases and the J gene lost 7 bases, with 12 bases spanning the gap. The CDR3 DNA is TGTGCCAGCAGCACGGGGCCGGTTAATGAGCAGTTCTTC. Amino acids: CASSTGPVNEQFF.

This clonotype was found many times. The chain uses TRBV19 and TRBJ2-7; 8 bases match TRBD2. CDR3 size: 14 residues. CDR1 and CDR2 (germline): LNHDA, SQIVND (reference sequence). J lost 0 bases, V lost 11 bases, and 9 bases had no gene match. DNA of the CDR3: TGTGCCTCTACGGAGGGGACTAGCTCCTACGAGCAGTACTTC. This codes for CASTEGTSSYEQYF. Filled out from reference TRBV19 and TRBJ2-7, the complete variable domain reads DGGITQSPKYLFRKEGQNVTLSCEQNLNHDAMYWYRQDPGQGLRLIYYSQIVNDFQKGDIAEGYSVSREKKESFPLTVTSAQKNPTAFYLCASTEGTSSYEQYFGPGTRLTVT.

This clonotype showed up many times. The chain has TRBV7-3 and TRBJ2-1; 7 bases are a match to TRBD2. CDR3 size: 15 residues. CDR1 and CDR2 (germline): SGHTA, FQGTGA. With 5 bases clipped from V and 3 bases from J, the junction kept 7 bases outside the gene matches. Written as DNA, the CDR3 is TGTGCCAGCAGCGAAGGACTAGGGCTCTACAATGAGCAGTTCTTC. It codes for CASSEGLGLYNEQFF.

Ten or more counts support this clonotype. This chain joins TRBV7-3 and TRBJ2-1; TRBD1 might be the D (5 bases). Trimming removed 1 base from V and 5 bases from J, with 9 bases in between. CDR1 SGHTA and CDR2 FQGTGA come from the germline V gene. The CDR3 runs 14 residues. Written as DNA, the CDR3 is TGTGCCAGCAGCTTAAACGACAGAAACAATGAGCAGTTCTTC. This codes for CASSLNDRNNEQFF.

This clonotype occurred many times. The chain uses TRBV6-2 or TRBV6-3 and TRBJ2-7, with D perhaps assigned TRBD1 or TRBD2 (5 bases each). This CDR3 contains 14 residues. Germline V gene sequence: CDR1 MNHEY, CDR2 SVGEGT. Trimming cost V 4 bases and J 8 bases, with 18 bases left between them. CDR3 residues: CASSLGRGRDKQYF. In DNA, the CDR3 is TGTGCCAGCAGTTTGGGGCGCGGGCGCGACAAGCAGTACTTC.